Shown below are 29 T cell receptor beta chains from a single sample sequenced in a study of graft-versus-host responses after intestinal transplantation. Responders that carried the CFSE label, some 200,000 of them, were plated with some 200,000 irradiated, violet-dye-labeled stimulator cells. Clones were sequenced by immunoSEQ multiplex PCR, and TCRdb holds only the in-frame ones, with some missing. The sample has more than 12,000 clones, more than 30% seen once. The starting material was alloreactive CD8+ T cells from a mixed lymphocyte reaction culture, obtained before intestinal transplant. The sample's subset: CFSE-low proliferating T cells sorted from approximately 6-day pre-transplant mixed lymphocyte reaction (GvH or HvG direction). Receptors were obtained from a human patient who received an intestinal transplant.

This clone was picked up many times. CDR3 nucleotides: TGCGCCAGCAGCCAGGCTCCCACAGTACAAGAGACCCAGTACTTC. The encoded protein is CASSQAPTVQETQYF. This chain connects TRBV4-1 to TRBJ2-5; D is unresolved. Trimming removed 3 bases at V and 2 bases at J, with 13 bases between. The CDR3 spans 15 residues. CDR1 and CDR2 (germline): MGHRA, YSYEKL.

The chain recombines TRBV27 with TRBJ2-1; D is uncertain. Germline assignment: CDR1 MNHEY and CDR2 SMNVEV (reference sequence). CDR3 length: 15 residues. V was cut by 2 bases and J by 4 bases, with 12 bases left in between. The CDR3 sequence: CASSLVSIGYNEQFF. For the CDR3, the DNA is TGTGCCAGCAGTTTAGTTAGTATCGGGTACAATGAGCAGTTCTTC.

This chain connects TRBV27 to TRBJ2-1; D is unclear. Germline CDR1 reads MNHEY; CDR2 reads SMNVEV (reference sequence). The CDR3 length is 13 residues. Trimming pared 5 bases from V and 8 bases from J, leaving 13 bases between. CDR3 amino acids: CASSPLGAHEQFF. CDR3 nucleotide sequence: TGTGCCAGCAGTCCCCTAGGCGCCCATGAGCAGTTCTTC.

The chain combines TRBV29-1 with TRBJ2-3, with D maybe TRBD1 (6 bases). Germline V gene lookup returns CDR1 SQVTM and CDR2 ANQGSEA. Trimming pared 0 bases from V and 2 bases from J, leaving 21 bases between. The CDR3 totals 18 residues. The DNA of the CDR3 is TGCAGCGTTGAAGATCTTTATTGGGATCGACAGGACACAGATACGCAGTATTTT. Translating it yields CSVEDLYWDRQDTDTQYF.

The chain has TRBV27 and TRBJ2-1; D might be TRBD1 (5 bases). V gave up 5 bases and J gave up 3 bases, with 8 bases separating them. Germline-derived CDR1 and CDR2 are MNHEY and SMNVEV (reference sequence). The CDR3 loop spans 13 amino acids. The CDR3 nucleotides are TGTGCCAGCAGTCTCGACAGCTACAATGAGCAGTTCTTC. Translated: CASSLDSYNEQFF.

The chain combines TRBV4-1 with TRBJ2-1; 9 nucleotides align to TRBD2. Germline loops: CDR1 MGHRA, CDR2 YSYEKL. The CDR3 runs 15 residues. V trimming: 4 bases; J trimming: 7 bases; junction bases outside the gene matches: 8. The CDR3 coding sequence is TGCGCCAGCAGCCGGTCGCTAGCGGGGTTTAATGAGCAGTTCTTC. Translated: CASSRSLAGFNEQFF.

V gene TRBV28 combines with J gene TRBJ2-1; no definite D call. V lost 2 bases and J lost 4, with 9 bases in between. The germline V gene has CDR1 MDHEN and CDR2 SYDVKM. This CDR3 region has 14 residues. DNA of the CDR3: TGTGCCAGCAGTTTAAATAACAAATACAATGAGCAGTTCTTC. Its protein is CASSLNNKYNEQFF.

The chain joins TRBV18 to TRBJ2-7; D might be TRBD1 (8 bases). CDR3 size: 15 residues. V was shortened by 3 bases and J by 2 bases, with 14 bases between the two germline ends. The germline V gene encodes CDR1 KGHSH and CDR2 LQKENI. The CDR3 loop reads CASSPRTGTTYEQYF. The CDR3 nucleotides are TGTGCCAGCTCACCGAGGACAGGGACTACCTACGAGCAGTACTTC.

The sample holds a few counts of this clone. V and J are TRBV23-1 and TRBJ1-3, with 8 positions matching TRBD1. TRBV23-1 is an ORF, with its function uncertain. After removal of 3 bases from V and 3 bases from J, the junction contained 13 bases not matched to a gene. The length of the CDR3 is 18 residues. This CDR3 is CASSQAGMQGALGNTIYF. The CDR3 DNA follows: TGCGCCAGCAGTCAGGCGGGAATGCAGGGGGCGCTTGGAAACACCATATATTTT.

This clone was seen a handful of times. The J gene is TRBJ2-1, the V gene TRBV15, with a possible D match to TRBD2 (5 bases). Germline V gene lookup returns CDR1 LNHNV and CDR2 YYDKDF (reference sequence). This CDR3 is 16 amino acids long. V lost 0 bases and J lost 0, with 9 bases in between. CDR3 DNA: TGTGCCACCAGCAGAGACGGGGAAAGCTCCTACAATGAGCAGTTCTTC. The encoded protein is CATSRDGESSYNEQFF.

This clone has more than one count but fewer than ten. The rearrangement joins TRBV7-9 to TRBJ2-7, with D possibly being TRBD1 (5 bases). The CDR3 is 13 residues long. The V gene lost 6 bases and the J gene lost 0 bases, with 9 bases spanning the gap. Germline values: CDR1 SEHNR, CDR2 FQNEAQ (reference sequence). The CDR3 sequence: CASSATGSYEQYF. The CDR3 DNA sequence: TGTGCCAGCAGTGCTACAGGCTCCTACGAGCAGTACTTC.

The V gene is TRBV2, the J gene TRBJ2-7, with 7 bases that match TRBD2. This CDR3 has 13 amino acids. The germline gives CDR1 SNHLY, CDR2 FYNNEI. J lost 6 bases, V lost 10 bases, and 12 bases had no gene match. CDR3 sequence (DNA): TGTGCCACCCGCCGCGGGGGACCCTCCGAGCAGTACTTC. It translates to CATRRGGPSEQYF.

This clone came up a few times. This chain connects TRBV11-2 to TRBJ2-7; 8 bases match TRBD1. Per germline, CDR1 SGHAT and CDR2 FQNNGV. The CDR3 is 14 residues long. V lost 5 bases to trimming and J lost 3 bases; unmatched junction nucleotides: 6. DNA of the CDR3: TGTGCCAGCAGCGCCGGGACAGGCAACTACGAGCAGTACTTC. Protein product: CASSAGTGNYEQYF.

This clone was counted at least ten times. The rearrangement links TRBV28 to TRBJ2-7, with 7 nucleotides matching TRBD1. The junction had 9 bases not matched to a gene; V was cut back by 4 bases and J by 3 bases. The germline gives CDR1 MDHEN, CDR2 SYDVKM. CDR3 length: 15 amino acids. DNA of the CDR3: TGTGCCAGCAGTTCGTATACAGGGGAAGGCTACGAGCAGTACTTC. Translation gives CASSSYTGEGYEQYF. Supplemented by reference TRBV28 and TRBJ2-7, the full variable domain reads DVKVTQSSRYLVKRTGEKVFLECVQDMDHENMFWYRQDPGLGLRLIYFSYDVKMKEKGDIPEGYSVSREKKERFSLILESASTNQTSMYLCASSSYTGEGYEQYFGPGTRLTVT.

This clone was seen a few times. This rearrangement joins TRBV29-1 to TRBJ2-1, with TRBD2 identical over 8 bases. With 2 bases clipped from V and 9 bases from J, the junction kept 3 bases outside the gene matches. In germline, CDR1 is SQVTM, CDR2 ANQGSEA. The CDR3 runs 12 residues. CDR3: CSVESTSGEQFF. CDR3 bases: TGCAGCGTTGAATCTACTAGCGGTGAGCAGTTCTTC.

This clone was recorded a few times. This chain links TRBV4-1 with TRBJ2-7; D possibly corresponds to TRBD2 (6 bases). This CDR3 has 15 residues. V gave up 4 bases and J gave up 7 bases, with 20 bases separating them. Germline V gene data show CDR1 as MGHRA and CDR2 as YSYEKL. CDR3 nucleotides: TGCGCCAGCAGCCCGCTACTAGCAGCGACGGGGGAGCAGTACTTC. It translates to CASSPLLAATGEQYF.

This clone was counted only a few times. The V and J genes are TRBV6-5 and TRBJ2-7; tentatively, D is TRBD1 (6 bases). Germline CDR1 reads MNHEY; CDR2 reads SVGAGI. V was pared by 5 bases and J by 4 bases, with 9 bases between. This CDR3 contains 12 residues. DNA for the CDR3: TGTGCCAGCAGTGAGACAGGTTACGAGCAGTACTTC. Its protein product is CASSETGYEQYF.

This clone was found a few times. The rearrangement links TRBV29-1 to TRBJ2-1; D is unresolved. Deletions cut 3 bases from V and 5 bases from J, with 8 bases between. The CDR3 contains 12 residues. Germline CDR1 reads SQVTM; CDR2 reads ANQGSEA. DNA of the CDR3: TGCAGCGTTGAGGGCACAAACAATGAGCAGTTCTTC. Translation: CSVEGTNNEQFF.

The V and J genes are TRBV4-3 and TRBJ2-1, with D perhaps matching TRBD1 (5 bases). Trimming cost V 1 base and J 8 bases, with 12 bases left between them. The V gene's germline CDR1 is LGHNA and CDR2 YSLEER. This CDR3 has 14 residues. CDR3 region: CASSQGQGWDEQFF. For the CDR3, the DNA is TGCGCCAGCAGCCAAGGCCAGGGCTGGGATGAGCAGTTCTTC.

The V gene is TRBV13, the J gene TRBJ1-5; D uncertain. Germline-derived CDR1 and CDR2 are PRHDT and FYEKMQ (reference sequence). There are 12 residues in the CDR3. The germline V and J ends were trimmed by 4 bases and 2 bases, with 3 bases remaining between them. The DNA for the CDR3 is TGTGCCAGCAGCTCCGGCAATCAGCCCCAGCATTTT. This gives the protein CASSSGNQPQHF.

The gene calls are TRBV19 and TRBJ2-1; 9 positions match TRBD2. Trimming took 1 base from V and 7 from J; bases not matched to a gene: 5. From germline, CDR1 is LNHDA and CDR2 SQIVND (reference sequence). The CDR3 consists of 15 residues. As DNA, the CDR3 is TGTGCCAGTAGTATAGGTAGCGGGAGTCGGAATGAGCAGTTCTTC. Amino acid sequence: CASSIGSGSRNEQFF.

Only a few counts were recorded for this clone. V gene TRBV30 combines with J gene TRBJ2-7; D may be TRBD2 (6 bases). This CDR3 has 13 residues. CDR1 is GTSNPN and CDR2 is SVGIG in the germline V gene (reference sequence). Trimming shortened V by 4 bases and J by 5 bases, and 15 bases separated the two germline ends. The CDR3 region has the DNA TGTGCCTGGAATCGTGGAGGGTCCGACGAGCAGTACTTC. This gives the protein CAWNRGGSDEQYF.

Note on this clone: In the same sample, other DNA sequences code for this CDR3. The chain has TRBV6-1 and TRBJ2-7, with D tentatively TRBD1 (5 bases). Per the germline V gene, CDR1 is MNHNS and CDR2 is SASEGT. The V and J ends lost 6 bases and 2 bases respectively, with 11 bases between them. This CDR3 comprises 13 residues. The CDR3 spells CASRPRQPYEQYF. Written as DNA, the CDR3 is TGTGCCAGCAGACCCCGACAGCCCTACGAGCAGTACTTC.

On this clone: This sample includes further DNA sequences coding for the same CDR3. The CDR3 DNA is TGTGCCAGCAGTGCGAGGGGGCCCTACGAGCAGTACTTC. Its translation: CASSARGPYEQYF. This sequence joins TRBV6-5 and TRBJ2-7; 7 bases map to TRBD1. Looked up from germline, CDR1 is MNHEY and CDR2 is SVGAGI. This CDR3 region has 13 residues. Germline trimming cut 5 bases from V and 2 bases from J; bases unmatched to any gene: 3.

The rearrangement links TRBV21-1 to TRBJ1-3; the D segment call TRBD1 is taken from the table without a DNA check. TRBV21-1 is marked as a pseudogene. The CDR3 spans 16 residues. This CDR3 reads CASSKALTGSGNTIYF. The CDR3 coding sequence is TGTGCCAGCAGCAAAGCGCTTACAGGCTCTGGAAACACCATATATTTT.

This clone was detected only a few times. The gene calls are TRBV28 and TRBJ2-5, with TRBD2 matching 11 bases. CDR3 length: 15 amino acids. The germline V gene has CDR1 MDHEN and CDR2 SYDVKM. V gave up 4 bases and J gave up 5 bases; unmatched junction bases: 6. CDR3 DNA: TGTGCCAGCAGTTCACTAGCGGGAGCGGAGGAGACCCAGTACTTC. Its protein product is CASSSLAGAEETQYF.

This CDR3 reads CASSALLKGEAFF. The CDR3 region has the DNA TGTGCCAGCAGCGCCCTACTAAAGGGGGAAGCTTTCTTT. This sequence joins TRBV11-2 and TRBJ1-1; D is perhaps TRBD1 (5 bases). CDR3 length equals 13 residues. Trimming took off 5 bases at V and 8 bases at J, with 15 bases between the two ends. In germline, CDR1 is SGHAT, CDR2 FQNNGV.

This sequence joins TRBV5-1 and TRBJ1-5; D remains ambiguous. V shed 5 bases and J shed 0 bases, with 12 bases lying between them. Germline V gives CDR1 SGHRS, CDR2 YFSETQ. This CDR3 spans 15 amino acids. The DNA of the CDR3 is TGCGCCAGCAGAGAGCGGAGCGATAGCAATCAGCCCCAGCATTTT. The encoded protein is CASRERSDSNQPQHF.

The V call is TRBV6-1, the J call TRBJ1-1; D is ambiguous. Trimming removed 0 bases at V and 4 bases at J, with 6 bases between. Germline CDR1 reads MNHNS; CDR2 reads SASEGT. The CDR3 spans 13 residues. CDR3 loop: CASSEAESTEAFF. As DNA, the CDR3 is TGTGCCAGCAGTGAAGCTGAGAGCACTGAAGCTTTCTTT.